The T cell receptor (beta chain) under discussion was sequenced for a study of Graves' ophthalmopathy and Graves' hyperthyroidism. Study overall: Peripheral blood collection took place at initial diagnosis, before any treatment. Broader study findings: Ophthalmopathy and stable hyperthyroidism were discriminated by a 13-signature model, with about 90% sensitivity and around 77% specificity.

CDR1 and CDR2 from the germline V gene are ENHRY and SYGVKD. CDR3 length: 14 amino acids. V was pared by 10 bases and J by 3 bases, with 18 bases between. A single count supports this clonotype. Its antigen remains unknown. RNA transcripts provided the template for amplifying TCR beta CDR3 regions. Second-round multiplex PCR came after a first-round RT-PCR that employed HTBI primers. TCRdb re-called the multiplex PCR reads with MiXCR, one entry per CDR3 protein. This table holds 650,000 to 900,000 distinct CDR3 sequences, roughly two fifths found once. Donors with ophthalmopathy: moderate-to-severe activity, CAS ≥3, NOSPECS ≥4, duration under 3 months. Orbital computed tomography, thyroid ultrasound, TRAb, serum thyroxine and clinical symptoms formed the basis of diagnosis.

The genes are TRBV10-3 and TRBJ2-5; D tentatively reads TRBD1 or TRBD2 (5 bases each). The TCR originated in an adult man with Graves' ophthalmopathy. The specimen was peripheral blood. CDR3 loop: CASTGRWGKETQYF. CDR3 nucleotides: TGTGCCAGCACCGGCCGGTGGGGGAAAGAGACCCAGTACTTC.